This note documents a single T cell receptor beta chain sequence. This sample is drawn from a study of ipilimumab plus nivolumab after autologous stem cell transplantation. This table comes from immunoSEQ multiplex PCR, and its TCRdb copy is limited to in-frame clones, with some not included. The sample carries 20,000 to 25,000 clones, roughly 69% recorded once. Trimming took 0 bases from V and 7 from J, leaving 23 bases between them. CDR1 and CDR2 from the germline V gene are SGDLS and YYNGEE. The CDR3 sequence is 17 residues long. The sample in question was PBMCs, obtained in a trial of ipilimumab plus nivolumab as post-transplant consolidation. The rearrangement joins TRBV9 to TRBJ2-7; D is tentatively TRBD1 or TRBD2 (5 bases each). The receptor was derived from a male donor with diffuse large B-cell lymphoma. In DNA form, the CDR3 reads TGTGCCAGCAGCGTAGGATTGGGCGGTGGGACCAGTGAAGAGCAGTACTTC. It is translated as CASSVGLGGGTSEEQYF.